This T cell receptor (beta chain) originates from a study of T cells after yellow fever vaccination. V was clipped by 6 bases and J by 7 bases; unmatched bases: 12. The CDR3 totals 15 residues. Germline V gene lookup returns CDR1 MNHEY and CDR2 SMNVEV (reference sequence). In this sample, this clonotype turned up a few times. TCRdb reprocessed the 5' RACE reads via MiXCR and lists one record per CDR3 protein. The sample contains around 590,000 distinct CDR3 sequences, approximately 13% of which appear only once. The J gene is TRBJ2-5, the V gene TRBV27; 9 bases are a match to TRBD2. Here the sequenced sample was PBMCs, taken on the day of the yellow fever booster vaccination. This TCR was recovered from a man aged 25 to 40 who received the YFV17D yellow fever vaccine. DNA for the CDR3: TGTGCCAGCAGCTTTGGGCTAGCGGGAACGGTGACCCAGTACTTC. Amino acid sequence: CASSFGLAGTVTQYF.